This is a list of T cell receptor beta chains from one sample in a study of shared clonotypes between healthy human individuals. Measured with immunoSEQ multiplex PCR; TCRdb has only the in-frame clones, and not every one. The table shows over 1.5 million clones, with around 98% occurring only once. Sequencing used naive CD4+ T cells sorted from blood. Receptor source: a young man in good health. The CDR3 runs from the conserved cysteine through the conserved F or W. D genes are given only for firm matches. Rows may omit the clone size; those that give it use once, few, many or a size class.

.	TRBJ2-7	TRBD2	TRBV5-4	CASTSPSSGREGSYEQYF	TGTGCCAGCACCTCACCCTCGTCTGGGCGGGAGGGTTCCTACGAGCAGTACTTC
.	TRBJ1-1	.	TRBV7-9	CASSFRPEAFF	TGTGCCAGCAGCTTCCGCCCTGAAGCTTTCTTT
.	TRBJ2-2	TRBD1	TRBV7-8	CASSLISTGTTGELFF	TGTGCCAGCAGCTTAATTTCGACAGGGACCACCGGGGAGCTGTTTTTT
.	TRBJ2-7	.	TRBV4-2	CASSQDLNDSYEQYF	TGTGCCAGCAGCCAAGACCTTAATGACTCCTACGAGCAGTACTTC
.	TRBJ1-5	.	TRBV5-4	CASSFWGQPQHF	TGTGCCAGCAGCTTTTGGGGCCAGCCCCAGCATTTT
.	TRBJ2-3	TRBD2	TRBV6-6	CASSTLAGRGTDTQYF	TGTGCCAGCAGCACGCTAGCGGGAAGGGGCACAGATACGCAGTATTTT
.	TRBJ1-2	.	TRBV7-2	CASSASPGDRTF	TGTGCCAGCAGCGCGTCCCCAGGGGACCGTACCTTC
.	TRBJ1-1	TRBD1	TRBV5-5	CASSLSGTGPNTEAFF	TGTGCCAGCAGCTTGAGCGGGACAGGGCCGAACACTGAAGCTTTCTTT
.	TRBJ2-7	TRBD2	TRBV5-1	CASSLTGGPVEQYF	TGCGCCAGCAGCTTGACGGGAGGGCCGGTCGAGCAGTACTTC
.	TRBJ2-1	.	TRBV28	CASSFGSTTYNEQFF	TGTGCCAGCAGTTTCGGGTCCACGACCTACAATGAGCAGTTCTTC
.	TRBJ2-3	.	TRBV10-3	CAISERGSSITDTQYF	TGTGCCATCAGCGAGAGGGGATCTAGCATCACAGATACGCAGTATTTT
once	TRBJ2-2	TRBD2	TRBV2	CASTVGVWAGGAGELFF	TGTGCCAGCACCGTCGGCGTATGGGCGGGAGGGGCCGGGGAGCTGTTTTTT
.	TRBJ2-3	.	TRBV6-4	CASSDGSSASTDTQYF	TGTGCCAGCAGTGACGGGAGCAGTGCTAGCACAGATACGCAGTATTTT
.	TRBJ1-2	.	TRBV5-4	CASSLQGDYGYTF	TGTGCCAGCAGCTTGCAGGGAGACTATGGCTACACCTTC
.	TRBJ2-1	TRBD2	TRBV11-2	CASSLGMGLAGDEQFF	TGTGCCAGCAGCTTAGGAATGGGACTAGCTGGTGATGAGCAGTTCTTC
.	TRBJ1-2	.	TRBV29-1	CSVLDSNYGYTF	TGCAGCGTCTTGGACAGTAACTATGGCTACACCTTC
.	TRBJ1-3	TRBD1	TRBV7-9	CASSLVGAGTGNTIYF	TGTGCCAGCAGCTTAGTCGGTGCAGGGACAGGGAACACCATATATTTT
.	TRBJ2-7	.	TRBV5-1	CASSLKGLNSYEQYF	TGCGCCAGCAGCTTGAAAGGACTGAATTCCTACGAGCAGTACTTC
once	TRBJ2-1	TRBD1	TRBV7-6	CASSRTGQLNEQFF	TGTGCCAGCAGTCGGACAGGCCAACTCAATGAGCAGTTCTTC
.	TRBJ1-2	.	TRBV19	CASSTLQGISNYGYTF	TGTGCCAGTAGTACATTACAGGGAATTTCTAACTATGGCTACACCTTC
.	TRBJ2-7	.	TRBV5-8	CASSLATLASSYEQYF	TGTGCCAGCAGCTTGGCCACCCTGGCGAGTTCCTACGAGCAGTACTTC
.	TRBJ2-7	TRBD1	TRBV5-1	CASSLEPGQGDYEQYF	TGCGCCAGCAGCTTGGAGCCGGGACAGGGAGATTACGAGCAGTACTTC
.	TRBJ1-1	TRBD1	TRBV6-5	CASTGQGARTEAFF	TGTGCCAGCACCGGACAGGGGGCGCGCACTGAAGCTTTCTTT
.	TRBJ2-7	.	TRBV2	CASSEGEIIYEQYF	TGTGCCAGCAGTGAAGGGGAAATCATTTACGAGCAGTACTTC
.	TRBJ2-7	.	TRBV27	CASSYTREYVYEQYF	TGTGCCAGCAGTTATACCCGGGAATACGTCTACGAGCAGTACTTC
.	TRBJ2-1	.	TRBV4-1	CASSQEGDNEQFF	TGCGCCAGCAGCCAAGAAGGAGACAATGAGCAGTTCTTC
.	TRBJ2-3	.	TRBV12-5	CASGFSGADTQYF	TGTGCTAGTGGTTTTTCCGGGGCAGATACGCAGTATTTT
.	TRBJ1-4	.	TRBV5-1	CASRGSQATNEKLFF	TGCGCCAGCAGGGGGTCCCAGGCAACTAATGAAAAACTGTTTTTT
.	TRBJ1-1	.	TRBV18	CASSLAGANTEAFF	TGTGCCAGCTCACTTGCCGGGGCCAACACTGAAGCTTTCTTT
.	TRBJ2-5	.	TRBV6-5	CASSYPGHQETQYF	TGTGCCAGCAGTTACCCGGGACACCAAGAGACCCAGTACTTC
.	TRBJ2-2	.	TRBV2	CASSVPRGAYYTGELFF	TGTGCCAGCAGTGTTCCCCGGGGGGCCTACTACACCGGGGAGCTGTTTTTT
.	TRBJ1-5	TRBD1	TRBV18	CASSPAGDRGNQPQHF	TGTGCCAGCTCACCAGCAGGTGACAGGGGAAATCAGCCCCAGCATTTT
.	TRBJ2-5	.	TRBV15	CATSRGATSGHLGETQYF	TGTGCCACCAGCAGAGGAGCAACGAGCGGGCATCTCGGGGAGACCCAGTACTTC